Each of the 8 T cell receptor beta chains below was sequenced from the same sample in a study of shared clonotypes between healthy human individuals. This table comes from immunoSEQ multiplex PCR, and its TCRdb copy is limited to in-frame clones, with some not included. The sample lists about 470,000 clones, roughly 80% occurring once. The sequencing input was PBMCs. These receptors were collected from a woman between 35 and 50 years old in good health. Some clones in this sample may be carry-over from other donors' samples.

This clone was picked up many times. CDR3 nucleotides: TGTGCCACCAGCAGAGGAGGGGACAGGGCGGCTTTCTTT. Protein product: CATSRGGDRAAFF. The V and J genes are TRBV15 and TRBJ1-1; 9 positions agree with TRBD1. The ends lost 1 base at V and 11 bases at J; junction bases unmatched: 5. CDR1 LNHNV and CDR2 YYDKDF come from the germline V gene (reference sequence). The CDR3 loop spans 13 amino acids. Based on the CDR3 plus reference TRBV15 and TRBJ1-1, the full variable domain is DAMVIQNPRYQVTQFGKPVTLSCSQTLNHNVMYWYQQKSSQAPKLLFHYYDKDFNNEADTPDNFQSRRPNTSFCFLDIRSPGLGDTAMYLCATSRGGDRAAFFGQGTRLTVV.

About this clone itself: This may come from a read error, since a much larger clone is one base off. The chain combines TRBV5-4 with TRBJ2-2; D remains ambiguous. CDR1 and CDR2 (germline): SGHNT, YYREEE (reference sequence). The CDR3 length is 12 residues. Trimming stripped 0 bases from V and 7 bases from J, with 4 bases between. CDR3 coding DNA: TGTGCCAGCAGCTTGGACAACGGGGAGCTGTTTTTT. Amino acids: CASSLDNGELFF.

CDR3 sequence (DNA): TGTGCCAGCAGTCCCCACTACGGGGAGCTGTTTTTT. This gives the protein CASSPHYGELFF. The V gene is TRBV28, the J gene TRBJ2-2, with D hard to call. The CDR3 sequence is 12 residues long. Deletions cut 5 bases from V and 7 bases from J, with 8 bases between. CDR1 is MDHEN and CDR2 is SYDVKM in the germline V gene.

The CDR3 bases are TGTGCCTGGAGTGTACCGGCTAGCGGGAGTTACGAGCAGTACTTC. Residues: CAWSVPASGSYEQYF. This sequence joins TRBV30 and TRBJ2-7; 10 nucleotides agree with TRBD2. The trim removed 0 bases at V and 4 bases at J, leaving 6 bases unmatched. The CDR3 is 15 amino acids. Germline V gives CDR1 GTSNPN, CDR2 SVGIG (reference sequence). Supplemented by reference TRBV30 and TRBJ2-7, the full variable domain reads SQTIHQWPATLVQPVGSPLSLECTVEGTSNPNLYWYRQAAGRGLQLLFYSVGIGQISSEVPQNLSASRPQDRQFILSSKKLLLSDSGFYLCAWSVPASGSYEQYFGPGTRLTVT.

Only one count was recorded for this clone. V usage is TRBV28 and J usage is TRBJ2-3, with D possibly being TRBD2 (6 bases). The CDR3 extends over 14 amino acids. V lost 6 bases, J lost 4 bases, and 14 bases lay in between. Per germline, CDR1 MDHEN and CDR2 SYDVKM. The CDR3 sequence is CASRPPTSSDTQYF. The CDR3 DNA reads as TGTGCCAGCAGGCCCCCGACTAGTTCAGATACGCAGTATTTT.

V gene TRBV18 combines with J gene TRBJ1-1; no reliable D call. V dropped 3 bases and J dropped 5 bases, with 13 bases sitting between them. The CDR3 is 14 residues long. Germline loops: CDR1 KGHSH, CDR2 LQKENI. The CDR3 bases are TGTGCCAGCTCACCCCCCCGTACGGGGACTGAAGCTTTCTTT. It translates to CASSPPRTGTEAFF.

The chain couples TRBV5-1 to TRBJ2-7; D gene ambiguous. Germline CDR1 SGHRS, CDR2 YFSETQ. Trimming shortened V by 0 bases and J by 0 bases, and 7 bases separated the two germline ends. CDR3 size: 14 residues. The CDR3 DNA sequence: TGCGCCAGCAGCTTGGTTTCAAGCTCCTACGAGCAGTACTTC. It encodes CASSLVSSSYEQYF.

CDR3 amino acids: CASSPRTGGETQYF. The CDR3 coding sequence is TGTGCCAGCAGCCCCCGGACAGGTGGCGAGACCCAGTACTTC. V usage is TRBV13 and J usage is TRBJ2-5; 7 bases are shared with TRBD1. The germline V gene encodes CDR1 PRHDT and CDR2 FYEKMQ (reference sequence). The CDR3 consists of 14 residues. J was trimmed by 5 bases and V by 5 bases; bases with no gene match: 8.